This T cell receptor (beta chain) is drawn from a study of low-dose radiotherapy and immunotherapy resistance in tumors. Overall study: Cohort 1 patients were irradiated with 0.5 Gy fractions every 2 weeks to 6.5 Gy total.

At least ten counts were recorded for this clonotype. Time point noted: after trial treatment. Treatment noted: LDRT plus nivolumab, ipilimumab, low-dose cyclophosphamide and aspirin (RACIN trial). Gene-specific TRAV and TRBV primers were used for first-strand cDNA, covering alpha and beta chains. The TCRs were subjected to amplification over about 19 PCR cycles employing a constant-region primer in conjunction with a V-primer adapter. TCRdb analysed the reads with MiXCR anew, one entry per CDR3 protein. The sample carries about 84,000 distinct CDR3 sequences, less than 20% recorded once. This TCR came from a male donor with prostate cancer. The input for sequencing was PBMCs, taken after low-dose radiotherapy plus immunotherapy.

CDR3 in amino acids: CASSSAAGGHTDTQYF. As DNA, the CDR3 is TGCGCCAGCAGCTCAGCAGCGGGAGGCCACACAGATACGCAGTATTTT. V usage is TRBV4-1 and J usage is TRBJ2-3, with 9 nucleotides matching TRBD2. There are 16 residues in the CDR3. Germline CDR1 reads MGHRA; CDR2 reads YSYEKL. Trimming at V came to 5 bases and at J to 2 bases, leaving 8 bases not matched to a gene.